This TCR beta chain was identified during a study of CD8 T cells in ankylosing spondylitis. Findings and limits, study-wide: Several of the motif variants were reported before in synovial fluid and blood from reactive arthritis. For ankylosing spondylitis blood, a TCR beta motif of fewer than 10 highly homologous variants appeared characteristic.

This CDR3 is built from 15 residues. Trimming pared 1 base from V and 4 bases from J, leaving 14 bases between. CDR1 and CDR2 (germline): DFQATT, SNEGSKA (reference sequence). To note about this clonotype: What it binds is not known.

From the 5' RACE reads, TCRdb called clonotypes with MiXCR, one entry per CDR3 protein. The repertoire consists of about 140,000 distinct CDR3 sequences, with approximately 8.4% occurring once and the leading ten covering 7.3%. The chain employs TRBV20-1 and TRBJ1-5, with unresolved D. The material sequenced was synovial fluid, either unsorted or a sorted T cell fraction (not recorded which). The receptor comes from a male donor with ankylosing spondylitis. The DNA of the CDR3 is TGCAGTGCTAGAGCTAGGAGACGGGCAAATCAGCCCCAGCATTTT. This gives the protein CSARARRRANQPQHF.